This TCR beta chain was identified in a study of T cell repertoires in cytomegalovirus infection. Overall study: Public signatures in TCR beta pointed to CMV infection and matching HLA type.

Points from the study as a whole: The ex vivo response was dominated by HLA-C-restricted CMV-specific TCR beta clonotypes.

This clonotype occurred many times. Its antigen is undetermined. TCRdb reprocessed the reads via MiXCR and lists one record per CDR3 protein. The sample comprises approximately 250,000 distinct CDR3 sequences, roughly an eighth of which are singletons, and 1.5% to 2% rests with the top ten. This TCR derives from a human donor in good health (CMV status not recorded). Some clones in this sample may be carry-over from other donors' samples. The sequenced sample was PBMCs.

The CDR3 reads CASSRGQPLHYEQYF. The CDR3 bases are TGTGCCAGCAGCCGCGGACAGCCACTGCACTACGAGCAGTACTTC. The chain joins TRBV7-9 to TRBJ2-7; possibly TRBD1 for D (6 bases). This CDR3 has 15 amino acids. The germline V and J ends were trimmed by 5 bases and 3 bases, with 17 bases remaining between them. CDR1 and CDR2 (germline): SEHNR, FQNEAQ (reference sequence).